Shown below are 27 T cell receptor beta chains from a single sample sequenced in a study of cytomegalovirus exposure and HLA in healthy donors. Use of 60 Vbeta and 13 Jbeta primers characterized the PCR. The protocol was immunoSEQ multiplex PCR, while the TCRdb copy is restricted to in-frame clones and leaves out a portion. There are tens of thousands of clones in the sample; around 78% occur only once, and 6.3% lies in the top ten. The sequenced sample was PBMCs. The receptors derive from a man aged 45-60 years in good health and CMV-seronegative.

This chain connects TRBV7-3 to TRBJ2-1; D is ambiguous. V dropped 2 bases and J dropped 6 bases, with 5 bases sitting between them. Germline V gene data show CDR1 as SGHTA and CDR2 as FQGTGA. The CDR3 extends over 12 amino acids. The CDR3 bases are TGTGCCAGCAGCTTAGGCATCAATGAGCAGTTCTTC. This codes for CASSLGINEQFF.

The chain links TRBV5-1 to TRBJ1-6; D unclear. V lost 4 bases to trimming and J lost 8 bases, with 16 bases between them. Germline CDR1 reads SGHRS; CDR2 reads YFSETQ. The CDR3 is 15 residues long. The CDR3 loop reads CASSDPGRADSPLHF. The DNA for the CDR3 is TGCGCCAGCAGCGACCCTGGGAGGGCTGATTCACCCCTCCACTTT.

The chain employs TRBV7-2 and TRBJ2-3; D is possibly TRBD2 (5 bases). Looked up from germline, CDR1 is SGHTA and CDR2 is FQGNSA. The CDR3 consists of 13 residues. The V end lost 5 bases, the J end lost 6 bases, and 12 bases lay between the germline ends. The CDR3, as DNA: TGTGCCAGCAGCGCGTATAGCGTTGATACGCAGTATTTT. The encoded protein is CASSAYSVDTQYF.

This clone has a handful of counts. This chain connects TRBV29-1 to TRBJ1-1; 10 bases align to TRBD1. Germline V gene lookup returns CDR1 SQVTM and CDR2 ANQGSEA. Trimming cost V 0 bases and J 7 bases; bases outside gene matches: 5. CDR3 length equals 14 residues. CDR3 sequence reads: CSVEDRQGAIEAFF. The CDR3 coding sequence is TGCAGCGTTGAAGATCGACAGGGGGCTATTGAAGCTTTCTTT.

This chain uses TRBV5-4 with TRBJ2-7; 7 bases match TRBD2. The J segment lost 3 bases and the V segment lost 4 bases, leaving 7 bases of the junction unmatched. This CDR3 has 14 amino acids. The germline V gene has CDR1 SGHNT and CDR2 YYREEE (reference sequence). DNA of the CDR3: TGTGCCAGCAGCCCTTGGGGCGGGAGCTACGAGCAGTACTTC. It specifies CASSPWGGSYEQYF.

V and J are TRBV15 and TRBJ2-3; unclear D gene. Per germline, CDR1 LNHNV and CDR2 YYDKDF (reference sequence). V lost 0 bases, J lost 0 bases, and 7 bases lay in between. The CDR3 is 15 amino acids. This CDR3 is CATSRDLQSTDTQYF. The CDR3 DNA is TGTGCCACCAGCAGAGATCTACAGAGCACAGATACGCAGTATTTT.

This clone was observed a handful of times. The CDR3 loop is CASSFTRRGEQYF. The CDR3 coding sequence is TGTGCCAGCAGCTTCACGAGGAGGGGCGAGCAGTACTTC. The V gene is TRBV5-4, the J gene TRBJ2-7; D possibly corresponds to TRBD2 (6 bases). This CDR3 spans 13 amino acids. The germline CDR1 and CDR2 sequences are SGHNT and YYREEE (reference sequence). V shed 2 bases and J shed 6 bases, with 12 bases lying between them.

The chain combines TRBV28 with TRBJ2-1, with 10 bases identical to TRBD2. Unmatched junction bases numbered 7, after V lost 6 bases and J lost 5 bases. The CDR3 has 15 residues. Germline CDR1 is MDHEN and CDR2 is SYDVKM. In DNA, the CDR3 is TGTGCCAGCAGCCCACTAGCGGGACCGAACAATGAGCAGTTCTTC. Amino acid sequence: CASSPLAGPNNEQFF.

V gene TRBV7-6 combines with J gene TRBJ1-2; no firm D call. Germline loops: CDR1 SGHVS, CDR2 FNYEAQ. This CDR3 is 12 amino acids long. The ends were cut back, 1 base at V and 8 bases at J, with 8 bases in the middle. The CDR3 here is CASSLGGLGYTF. In nucleotides, the CDR3 is TGTGCCAGCAGCTTAGGAGGGCTCGGCTACACCTTC.

This clone was picked up a small number of times. The V and J genes are TRBV18 and TRBJ2-4, with D possibly being TRBD2 (5 bases). This CDR3 region has 17 residues. Trimming stripped 3 bases from V and 0 bases from J, with 15 bases between. Germline CDR1 KGHSH, CDR2 LQKENI. In DNA form, the CDR3 reads TGTGCCAGCTCACCTTTCGGCGGGTCCGTAGCCAAAAACATTCAGTACTTC. This gives the protein CASSPFGGSVAKNIQYF. Full variable domain (outside the CDR3, taken from reference TRBV18 and TRBJ2-4): NAGVMQNPRHLVRRRGQEARLRCSPMKGHSHVYWYRQLPEEGLKFMVYLQKENIIDESGMPKERFSAEFPKEGPSILRIQQVVRGDSAAYFCASSPFGGSVAKNIQYFGAGTRLSVL.

CDR3 region: CASSVVTGGYNEQFF. The CDR3 DNA reads TGTGCCAGCAGCGTAGTGACCGGCGGCTACAATGAGCAGTTCTTC. This chain joins TRBV9 and TRBJ2-1; D not resolved. The V gene's germline CDR1 is SGDLS and CDR2 YYNGEE. Trimming removed 0 bases at V and 3 bases at J, with 10 bases between. The CDR3 runs to 15 residues.

This chain joins TRBV4-2 and TRBJ1-4, with 7 bases matching TRBD1. Germline CDR1 and CDR2: LGHNA and YNFKEQ. There are 17 residues in the CDR3. The J segment lost 8 bases and the V segment lost 1 base, leaving 13 bases of the junction unmatched. CDR3 DNA: TGTGCCAGCAGCCAAGTGACAGGGAGCGGTTTTTCGGAAAAACTGTTTTTT. It encodes CASSQVTGSGFSEKLFF.

The chain joins TRBV10-3 to TRBJ1-1, with no clear D. Per germline, CDR1 ENHRY and CDR2 SYGVKD. The CDR3 has 12 residues. The CDR3 is CVKYRRNTEAFF. CDR3 in DNA: TGTGTCAAGTACAGACGGAACACTGAAGCTTTCTTT.

The chain links TRBV6-1 to TRBJ2-7; no firm D call. This CDR3 region has 11 residues. Deletions cut 5 bases from V and 4 bases from J, with 6 bases between. The germline CDR1 and CDR2 sequences are MNHNS and SASEGT. The CDR3 sequence: CASSNGYEQYF. In DNA, the CDR3 is TGTGCCAGCAGTAACGGGTACGAGCAGTACTTC.

The chain couples TRBV6-5 to TRBJ1-2; 7 positions match TRBD1. CDR1 and CDR2 from the germline V gene are MNHEY and SVGAGI. V shed 6 bases and J 7 bases; nucleotides not matched to a gene: 5. The CDR3 runs to 12 residues. Here the CDR3 DNA reads TGTGCCAGCAGAACAGGGGTTTTTGGCTACACCTTC. It codes for CASRTGVFGYTF.

The J gene is TRBJ2-2, the V gene TRBV6-6, with 11 bases identical to TRBD2. This CDR3 is 16 amino acids long. J was trimmed by 4 bases and V by 7 bases; bases with no gene match: 8. Per germline, CDR1 MNHNY and CDR2 SVGAGI (reference sequence). The CDR3 reads CASTQIAGGPTGELFF. As DNA, the CDR3 is TGTGCCAGCACCCAGATAGCGGGAGGGCCCACCGGGGAGCTGTTTTTT.

The J gene is TRBJ2-7, the V gene TRBV30; TRBD1 matches at 9 bases. Looked up from germline, CDR1 is GTSNPN and CDR2 is SVGIG (reference sequence). The CDR3 is made up of 12 amino acids. The V gene end was trimmed by 6 bases and the J gene end by 5 bases; junction bases not matched to a gene: 5. The CDR3 DNA reads as TGTGCCTGCGGGACAGGGTTTGACGAGCAGTACTTC. This codes for CACGTGFDEQYF. Looking up the rest from reference TRBV30 and TRBJ2-7 gives the full variable domain: SQTIHQWPATLVQPVGSPLSLECTVEGTSNPNLYWYRQAAGRGLQLLFYSVGIGQISSEVPQNLSASRPQDRQFILSSKKLLLSDSGFYLCACGTGFDEQYFGPGTRLTVT.

The chain couples TRBV27 to TRBJ1-2, with a weak D call TRBD1 (6 bases). Germline V gene lookup returns CDR1 MNHEY and CDR2 SMNVEV (reference sequence). This CDR3 spans 14 amino acids. Trimming removed 5 bases from V and 2 bases from J, with 12 bases in between. CDR3 sequence: CASSRSGQNYGYTF. The CDR3 region has the DNA TGTGCCAGCAGTAGATCCGGACAGAACTATGGCTACACCTTC.

The J gene is TRBJ2-1, the V gene TRBV25-1; 9 nucleotides match TRBD2. Germline V gene lookup returns CDR1 MGHDK and CDR2 SYGVNS. Trimming took 2 bases from V and 6 from J; bases not matched to a gene: 5. CDR3 size: 15 residues. CDR3 in DNA: TGTGCCAGCAGTGAAGGGCAGACTAGCGGCAATGAGCAGTTCTTC. Translation gives CASSEGQTSGNEQFF.

V is TRBV18 and J is TRBJ1-5, with D perhaps matching TRBD1 (6 bases). The V and J ends lost 2 bases and 0 bases respectively, with 8 bases between them. CDR1 is KGHSH, CDR2 LQKENI, per germline. The CDR3 runs 15 residues. This CDR3 reads CASSPLDSSNQPQHF. DNA of the CDR3: TGTGCCAGCTCACCATTGGACAGTAGCAATCAGCCCCAGCATTTT.

This chain uses TRBV21-1 with TRBJ1-1; the tabulated D call, TRBD1, remains unverified against the DNA. TRBV21-1 is reported as a pseudogene. CDR3 length: 20 residues. CDR3 sequence (DNA): TGTGCCAGCAGCAAAGTCCCCGGAAGGGGGACAGGGGGAGGTAACACTGAAGCTTTCTTT. Encoded protein: CASSKVPGRGTGGGNTEAFF.

The chain uses TRBV6-6 and TRBJ2-7; the D gene is possibly TRBD2 (5 bases). Per germline, CDR1 MNHNY and CDR2 SVGAGI (reference sequence). The CDR3 is 14 amino acids. V was shortened by 2 bases and J by 3 bases, with 11 bases between the two germline ends. The CDR3 DNA reads TGTGCCAGCAGTTACGTGGGTAGCGTCTACGAGCAGTACTTC. Its translation: CASSYVGSVYEQYF.

There are a few counts of this clone. The gene calls are TRBV27 and TRBJ1-2; TRBD1 is a possible D gene (6 bases). Germline V gene lookup returns CDR1 MNHEY and CDR2 SMNVEV (reference sequence). Trimming took off 6 bases at V and 4 bases at J, with 12 bases between the two ends. The CDR3 contains 13 residues. The CDR3 nucleotides read TGTGCCAGCAGCTTCGAGGGGGTCTATGGCTACACCTTC. Encoded protein: CASSFEGVYGYTF.

CDR3 nucleotide sequence: TGTGCCAGCAGTTACATCCGAACAGGGGGAAGCTATGGCTACACCTTC. Translating it yields CASSYIRTGGSYGYTF. This sequence joins TRBV6-5 and TRBJ1-2; 8 bases agree with TRBD1. This CDR3 has 16 amino acids. V lost 2 bases and J lost 4; bases outside the gene matches: 9. CDR1 and CDR2 (germline): MNHEY, SVGAGI.

The rearrangement links TRBV2 to TRBJ2-4; maybe TRBD1 (5 bases). V was shortened by 3 bases and J by 8 bases, with 8 bases between the two germline ends. The CDR3 length is 12 residues. Germline V lookup: CDR1 SNHLY, CDR2 FYNNEI. The CDR3 loop reads CASSDGADIQYF. The CDR3 coding sequence is TGTGCCAGCAGTGATGGGGCCGACATTCAGTACTTC. Full variable domain (outside the CDR3, taken from reference TRBV2 and TRBJ2-4): EPEVTQTPSHQVTQMGQEVILRCVPISNHLYFYWYRQILGQKVEFLVSFYNNEISEKSEIFDDQFSVERPDGSNFTLKIRSTKLEDSAMYFCASSDGADIQYFGAGTRLSVL.

The chain recombines TRBV25-1 with TRBJ1-3; no definite D call. Germline V gene lookup returns CDR1 MGHDK and CDR2 SYGVNS. V lost 5 bases to trimming and J lost 1 base, with 18 bases between them. CDR3 length: 17 residues. CDR3 loop: CASSKMAGDGSGNTIYF. The CDR3 DNA is TGTGCCAGCAGTAAGATGGCCGGGGATGGTTCTGGAAACACCATATATTTT.

The genes are TRBV6-6 and TRBJ1-2, with 9 bases matching TRBD1. With V trimmed by 4 bases and J by 6 bases, 9 bases remained unmatched. The length of the CDR3 is 15 residues. Germline CDR1 is MNHNY and CDR2 is SVGAGI (reference sequence). CDR3 residues: CASSSKQGAPDGYTF. The CDR3 DNA follows: TGTGCCAGCAGTTCGAAACAGGGGGCCCCGGATGGCTACACCTTC.